These 10 T cell receptor beta chains originate from one sample sequenced in a study of T cell therapy after organ transplantation. Stated time point: 20-29 weeks after completion of therapy. The table came from immunoSEQ multiplex PCR; TCRdb's copy has only in-frame clones and leaves some out. The sample has 3,000 to 4,000 clones; approximately 69% are singletons. Antigen specificity for these receptors is unknown. The sequences come from CD8+ T cells from blood, collected after autologous CMV-specific T cell therapy. Receptors were obtained from a human patient who had received a solid organ transplant and had CMV disease. The graft donor may account for some of the T cells.

This clone was found a few times. The chain employs TRBV11-2 and TRBJ1-1, with no clear D. Trimming took 3 bases from V and 4 from J, leaving 3 bases between them. Germline V gives CDR1 SGHAT, CDR2 FQNNGV. The CDR3 spans 11 residues. This chain's CDR3 is CASSFGTEAFF. CDR3 in DNA: TGTGCCAGCAGCTTTGGCACTGAAGCTTTCTTT.

The chain carries TRBV7-2 and TRBJ2-1; D not resolved. V gave up 1 base and J gave up 0 bases, with 7 bases separating them. CDR3 length equals 15 residues. Germline V CDR1 and CDR2: SGHTA, FQGNSA. The CDR3 DNA reads TGTGCCAGCAGCTTAGTCTGGAGCTCCTACAATGAGCAGTTCTTC. Its translation is CASSLVWSSYNEQFF.

The chain combines TRBV6-5 with TRBJ2-7, with a tentative D call TRBD1 (6 bases). Germline loops: CDR1 MNHEY, CDR2 SVGAGI. Trimming pared 2 bases from V and 6 bases from J, leaving 11 bases between. The CDR3 totals 13 residues. The chain's CDR3 is CASSYLGQSEQYF. CDR3 nucleotides: TGTGCCAGCAGTTACCTAGGACAGTCCGAGCAGTACTTC.

Only one count was recorded for this clone. CDR3 coding DNA: TGTGCCAGCAGCTCGACAGGGGCGGACTACAATGAGCAGTTCTTC. Protein product: CASSSTGADYNEQFF. The chain uses TRBV7-9 and TRBJ2-1, with 8 nucleotides matching TRBD1. The J segment lost 3 bases and the V segment lost 4 bases, leaving 5 bases of the junction unmatched. CDR1 and CDR2 from the germline V gene are SEHNR and FQNEAQ (reference sequence). CDR3 length: 15 amino acids.

The chain has TRBV12-5 and TRBJ2-5; 11 positions match TRBD1. J gave up 4 bases and V 5 bases, and 6 bases lay outside the gene matches. The CDR3 covers 15 residues. Germline CDR1 LGHNT, CDR2 FRNRAP. CDR3 sequence reads: CASGTTGTGGETQYF. CDR3 DNA sequence: TGTGCTAGTGGTACTACCGGGACAGGGGGAGAGACCCAGTACTTC.

The chain uses TRBV27 and TRBJ2-7; 9 bases match TRBD1. CDR3 size: 14 residues. CDR1 is MNHEY and CDR2 is SMNVEV in the germline V gene (reference sequence). The V gene end was trimmed by 6 bases and the J gene end by 1 base; junction bases not matched to a gene: 4. Written as DNA, the CDR3 is TGTGCCAGCAGCGATGGACAGGGGTCCTACGAGCAGTACTTC. It specifies CASSDGQGSYEQYF.

Judged by abundance, this clone is hyperexpanded. The V and J genes are TRBV7-9 and TRBJ1-2; no clear D. The CDR3 is 11 amino acids. Between the trimmed V and J ends, which lost 2 bases and 7 bases, there was a span of 5 bases. CDR1 is SEHNR and CDR2 is FQNEAQ in the germline V gene (reference sequence). CDR3 protein: CASSLYSGYTF. CDR3 coding DNA: TGTGCCAGCAGCTTATACAGTGGCTACACCTTC.

This clone was picked up one time. V gene TRBV7-9 combines with J gene TRBJ2-7, with D uncertain. Trimming shortened V by 4 bases and J by 4 bases, and 14 bases separated the two germline ends. CDR3 length: 14 residues. CDR1 SEHNR and CDR2 FQNEAQ come from the germline V gene (reference sequence). The DNA of the CDR3 is TGTGCCAGCAGCTCCTCTAGTATGCCTTACGAGCAGTACTTC. Its protein is CASSSSSMPYEQYF. Complete variable domain (other parts from reference TRBV7-9 and TRBJ2-7): DTGVSQNPRHKITKRGQNVTFRCDPISEHNRLYWYRQTLGQGPEFLTYFQNEAQLEKSRLLSDRFSAERPKGSFSTLEIQRTEQGDSAMYLCASSSSSMPYEQYFGPGTRLTVT.

The rearrangement joins TRBV5-5 to TRBJ1-1; no reliable D call. Trimming left V 4 bases short and J 3 bases short, with 10 bases between. The CDR3 extends over 13 amino acids. Germline-derived CDR1 and CDR2 are SGHKS and YYEKEE (reference sequence). The CDR3 is CASSPEGDTEAFF. CDR3 sequence (DNA): TGTGCCAGCAGCCCGGAGGGTGACACTGAAGCTTTCTTT. Together with reference TRBV5-5 and TRBJ1-1, the CDR3 gives the full variable domain: DAGVTQSPTHLIKTRGQQVTLRCSPISGHKSVSWYQQVLGQGPQFIFQYYEKEERGRGNFPDRFSARQFPNYSSELNVNALLLGDSALYLCASSPEGDTEAFFGQGTRLTVV.

This clone is medium-sized in the sample. The chain links TRBV14 to TRBJ2-1; D remains unclear. The CDR3 runs to 14 residues. Trimming left V 1 base short and J 3 bases short, with 7 bases between. Looked up from germline, CDR1 is SGHDN and CDR2 is FVKESK. The CDR3 is CASSQVIGYNEQFF. The DNA for the CDR3 is TGTGCCAGCAGCCAAGTTATAGGCTACAATGAGCAGTTCTTC.